This is a list of T cell receptor beta chains from one sample in a study of T cells after yellow fever vaccination. TCRdb redid the calling of the 5' RACE reads with MiXCR, one entry per CDR3 protein. The sample records hundreds of thousands of distinct CDR3 sequences, around a fifth being singletons. The sample was PBMCs, taken roughly 20 days after the first yellow fever vaccination. The receptors here all came from a man younger than 35 who received the YFV17D yellow fever vaccine. CDR3s include the opening cysteine and the closing phenylalanine or tryptophan. Fields, in order: CDR3 protein, CDR3 DNA, V gene, D gene, J gene, clone size. D genes are given only for firm matches. The listing skips clone size in some rows; elsewhere it reads once, few, many or a size class.

CATSRQGYGYTF TGTGCCACCAGCCGACAGGGTTATGGCTACACCTTC TRBV15 TRBD1 TRBJ1-2 few
CASSLGTTLAKNIQYF TGTGCCAGCAGTTTGGGGACCACTTTAGCCAAAAACATTCAGTACTTC TRBV12-3/TRBV12-4 . TRBJ2-4 .
CASRRGGRTDTQYF TGTGCCAGCCGGCGCGGGGGCCGCACAGATACGCAGTATTTT TRBV27 . TRBJ2-3 .
CASHEYGGSETQYF TGTGCCAGCCATGAATACGGGGGGAGTGAGACCCAGTACTTC TRBV27 TRBD2 TRBJ2-5 .
CSASRGTGYEQYF TGCAGTGCTAGCCGGGGTACGGGCTACGAGCAGTACTTC TRBV20-1 . TRBJ2-7 few
CASTTDGDNEQFF TGTGCCAGCACCACGGACGGGGACAATGAGCAGTTCTTC TRBV6-1 . TRBJ2-1 few
CASSQGPGGYEQYF TGCGCCAGCAGCCAAGGTCCCGGGGGCTACGAGCAGTACTTC TRBV4-3 . TRBJ2-7 many
CASRQSSGAITDTQYF TGTGCCAGCAGACAATCTAGCGGGGCGATCACAGATACGCAGTATTTT TRBV2 TRBD2 TRBJ2-3 once
CAIKRDRGPYNEQFF TGTGCCATCAAGAGGGACAGGGGGCCTTACAATGAGCAGTTCTTC TRBV10-3 TRBD1 TRBJ2-1 many
CASSLRGESYEQYF TGTGCCAGCAGTTTAAGAGGGGAGTCCTACGAGCAGTACTTC TRBV27 . TRBJ2-7 few
CASSKRDRGDTQYF TGTGCCAGCAGCAAGAGGGACAGGGGGGATACGCAGTATTTT TRBV7-2 TRBD1 TRBJ2-3 .
CASSFPTGNQPQHF TGTGCCAGCAGTTTCCCCACGGGTAATCAGCCCCAGCATTTT TRBV28 . TRBJ1-5 once
CASSQGGGANVLTF TGTGCCAGCTCCCAGGGAGGTGGGGCCAACGTCCTGACTTTC TRBV6-2/TRBV6-3 . TRBJ2-6 .
CASSRIQGGGF TGCGCCAGCAGCCGAATCCAAGGGGGGGGTTTT TRBV4-1 . TRBJ1-4 few
CASSEGLAGGLSTDTQYF TGTGCCAGCAGCGAGGGACTAGCGGGGGGCCTTAGCACAGATACGCAGTATTTT TRBV9 TRBD2 TRBJ2-3 .
CASSLRGGAGGEQYF TGTGCCAGCAGCTTAAGGGGGGGGGCCGGAGGAGAGCAGTACTTC TRBV7-2 . TRBJ2-7 few
CASSLRALQETQYF TGTGCCAGCAGCTTGAGGGCCTTACAAGAGACCCAGTACTTC TRBV7-2 . TRBJ2-5 .
CASRGGLNADTQYF TGTGCCAGCAGGGGAGGTCTCAACGCAGATACGCAGTATTTT TRBV2 . TRBJ2-3 few
CASSAEVLFGDTQYF TGTGCCAGCAGTGCCGAAGTCCTTTTCGGAGATACGCAGTATTTT TRBV2 . TRBJ2-3 .
CASSLALPNTEAFF TGCGCCAGCAGCTTGGCCCTTCCGAACACTGAAGCTTTCTTT TRBV5-1 . TRBJ1-1 few
CASSYSAGSNQPQHF TGTGCCAGCAGTTACTCGGCCGGAAGCAATCAGCCCCAGCATTTT TRBV6-5 . TRBJ1-5 few
CASRGRFNNEQFF TGTGCCTCCAGAGGGAGGTTCAACAATGAGCAGTTCTTC TRBV7-6 . TRBJ2-1 .
CASSIFLAGQNQPQHF TGTGCCAGTAGTATCTTTTTGGCGGGACAGAATCAGCCCCAGCATTTT TRBV19 TRBD1 TRBJ1-5 .
CSASRAGEAFF TGCAGTGCTAGTAGAGCAGGGGAAGCTTTCTTT TRBV20-1 . TRBJ1-1 .
CASSPTGVGEKLFF TGTGCCAGCAGCCCCACAGGGGTTGGGGAAAAACTGTTTTTT TRBV7-9 TRBD1 TRBJ1-4 .
CASSNPGTGFGNTIYF TGTGCCAGCAGCAATCCCGGGACAGGATTTGGAAACACCATATATTTT TRBV14 TRBD1 TRBJ1-3 few
CASTPQSGSDIQYF TGTGCCAGTACACCACAGAGCGGATCGGACATTCAGTACTTC TRBV19 . TRBJ2-4 .
CSVPSAGETQYF TGCAGTGTCCCCTCGGCAGGGGAGACCCAGTACTTC TRBV20-1 . TRBJ2-5 few
CASSLTLQGNIQYF TGTGCCAGCAGCTTAACCCTCCAGGGAAACATTCAGTACTTC TRBV11-2 . TRBJ2-4 few
CASSLLRGSGYGYTF TGTGCCAGCTCACTTCTACGCGGATCCGGCTATGGCTACACCTTC TRBV18 . TRBJ1-2 .
CASSQDPGGHTDTQYF TGTGCCAGCAGCCAAGATCCGGGCGGGCACACAGATACGCAGTATTTT TRBV3-1 . TRBJ2-3 .
CASSEGLDQPQHF TGTGCCAGCAGCGAGGGGTTAGATCAGCCCCAGCATTTT TRBV5-6 . TRBJ1-5 .
CASRGGDEQYF TGCGCCAGCAGAGGGGGAGACGAGCAGTACTTC TRBV4-1 . TRBJ2-7 .
CASSPGGEEKLFF TGTGCCAGCTCACCAGGGGGAGAGGAAAAACTGTTTTTT TRBV18 . TRBJ1-4 .
CASIIGRGDTEAFF TGTGCCAGCATCATAGGACGGGGGGACACTGAAGCTTTCTTT TRBV7-9 . TRBJ1-1 .
CASRESSTDTQYF TGCGCCAGCAGAGAGAGTAGCACAGATACGCAGTATTTT TRBV5-1 . TRBJ2-3 .
CASSPGPSGAKAYNEQFF TGCGCCAGCAGCCCAGGGCCTAGCGGGGCAAAGGCCTACAATGAGCAGTTCTTC TRBV4-3 TRBD2 TRBJ2-1 many
CASSYRGNQETQYF TGTGCCAGCAGTTACAGGGGGAACCAAGAGACCCAGTACTTC TRBV12-3/TRBV12-4 TRBD1 TRBJ2-5 .
CASSEWSGGADEQFF TGTGCCAGCAGCGAGTGGAGCGGGGGGGCCGATGAGCAGTTCTTC TRBV7-2 TRBD2 TRBJ2-1 few
CASSDVGTSGGETQYF TGCGCCAGCAGCGACGTCGGGACTAGCGGGGGTGAGACCCAGTACTTC TRBV5-1 TRBD2 TRBJ2-5 .
CAIRPGQDNEKLFF TGTGCCATCAGACCGGGACAGGACAATGAAAAACTGTTTTTT TRBV10-3 TRBD1 TRBJ1-4 many
CASSQVTLSGPGETQYF TGTGCCAGCAGCCAAGTTACCCTTAGCGGCCCAGGGGAGACCCAGTACTTC TRBV4-2 . TRBJ2-5 .
CASRPWDGVDYGYTF TGTGCCAGCAGACCCTGGGACGGAGTGGACTATGGCTACACCTTC TRBV5-5 . TRBJ1-2 many
CASSVATGGVASTGELFF TGTGCCAGCAGCGTCGCGACAGGGGGTGTTGCGAGCACCGGGGAGCTGTTTTTT TRBV7-2 TRBD1 TRBJ2-2 .
CSAEAGVSYEQYF TGCAGTGCTGAAGCGGGGGTCTCCTACGAGCAGTACTTC TRBV20-1 TRBD2 TRBJ2-7 .
CASSQDLLTAVYGYTF TGCGCCAGCAGCCAAGATCTCCTAACAGCCGTCTATGGCTACACCTTC TRBV4-3 . TRBJ1-2 many
CASSPFLGTGGQYF TGTGCCAGCAGTCCCTTTTTGGGGACAGGGGGCCAGTACTTC TRBV12-3/TRBV12-4 TRBD1 TRBJ2-5 .
CASSVKGASPLHF TGCGCCAGCAGCGTAAAAGGGGCTTCACCCCTCCACTTT TRBV5-1 . TRBJ1-6 many
CASSLGFGGTEAFF TGCGCCAGCAGCTTGGGGTTCGGTGGGACTGAAGCTTTCTTT TRBV5-1 . TRBJ1-1 many
CASSLGSGCTEAFF TGTGCCAGCAGCTTGGGATCGGGGTGTACTGAAGCTTTCTTT TRBV5-5 . TRBJ1-1 .
CSVEGGQGGTEAFF TGCAGCGTTGAAGGGGGACAGGGCGGGACTGAAGCTTTCTTT TRBV29-1 TRBD1 TRBJ1-1 few
CASSSGGASYEQYF TGTGCCAGCAGTAGCGGGGGGGCCTCCTACGAGCAGTACTTC TRBV4-2 TRBD2 TRBJ2-7 few
CASSYHRDRGWGEQFF TGTGCCAGCAGTTACCACCGGGACAGGGGCTGGGGTGAGCAGTTCTTC TRBV6-2/TRBV6-3 TRBD1 TRBJ2-1 few
CATSRALGPGTQYF TGTGCCACCAGCAGGGCGCTCGGCCCTGGAACCCAGTACTTC TRBV15 . TRBJ2-5 .
CASRASGGSSTDTQYF TGTGCCAGCAGGGCTAGCGGGGGATCTAGCACAGATACGCAGTATTTT TRBV27 TRBD2 TRBJ2-3 few
CASSQVGSGSYTF TGCGCCAGCAGCCAAGTGGGGTCCGGAAGCTACACCTTC TRBV4-1 . TRBJ1-2 few
CASSLGQGGPGDTQYF TGTGCCAGCAGTTTGGGACAGGGAGGGCCAGGAGATACGCAGTATTTT TRBV12-3/TRBV12-4 TRBD1 TRBJ2-3 .